Given below is one TCR beta chain in context. Its antigen is unidentified. CD45RO negativity and positive selection for CCR7 defined naive CD8 cells, a population that excluded terminally differentiated effector memory CD45RA+ cells. Adult Caucasians living in Nashville, Tennessee made up all of the donors. This entry is derived from a study of shared clonotypes between healthy human individuals. Overall study results and limits: Sampling involved blood alone; tissue repertoires likely differ. Shared across four donors were roughly 4.8% of the naive CD4 clonotypes.

Authors' methods: ImmunoSEQ junction-only sequences lacked quality scores, so their filtering differed. The assay was immunoSEQ multiplex PCR, and TCRdb's table has in-frame clones only and misses some. V and J calls and clone size follow that table, whereas D and trimming were derived from the DNA. The data show about 2.1 million clones, 90% to 95% seen once. Germline-derived CDR1 and CDR2 are SGHDT and YYEEEE. V shed 2 bases and J 6 bases; nucleotides not matched to a gene: 7. The CDR3 covers 14 residues. The chain combines TRBV5-6 with TRBJ1-1, with 7 bases matching TRBD1. The origin of this receptor is a man aged 18 to 30 in good health. Some clones in this sample may be carry-over from other donors' samples. Sequencing was done on a sample of naive CD8+ T cells from PBMCs. CDR3 residues: CASSLPGQEPEAFF. The CDR3 DNA is TGTGCCAGCAGCTTACCCGGACAGGAACCTGAAGCTTTCTTT. The variable domain in full, with the rest retrieved from reference TRBV5-6 and TRBJ1-1, is DAGVTQSPTHLIKTRGQQVTLRCSPKSGHDTVSWYQQALGQGPQFIFQYYEEEERQRGNFPDRFSGHQFPNYSSELNVNALLLGDSALYLCASSLPGQEPEAFFGQGTRLTVV.